Listed below are T cell receptor beta chains from one sample, sequenced in a study of T cell repertoires in cytomegalovirus infection. These receptors' targets are unknown. TCRdb re-analysed the reads in MiXCR, keeping a single row per CDR3 protein. The sample has about 310,000 distinct CDR3 sequences; around 25% are singletons. This specimen was cultured PBMCs, taken from culture after CMV antigen stimulation. The receptors stem from a human donor in good health (CMV status not recorded). Some clones in this sample may be carry-over from other donors' samples. Each CDR3 is given with its conserved first and last residue. D genes are given only for firm matches. Part of the rows lack a size; the others show once, few, many or a class for expanded clones.

d_gene	v_gene	abundance	j_gene	CDR3nt	CDR3aa
TRBD1	TRBV5-1	few	TRBJ1-1	TGCGCCAGCAGCGAAACAGGGGGCTGGGGTGAAGCTTTCTTT	CASSETGGWGEAFF
.	TRBV7-9	once	TRBJ1-2	TGTGCCAGCAGCTTCCCGCCGGACTATGGCTACACCTTC	CASSFPPDYGYTF
TRBD1	TRBV4-3	.	TRBJ1-5	TGCGCCAGCAGCCTCTCAACAGGGGGGCAGCCCCAGCATTTT	CASSLSTGGQPQHF
TRBD2	TRBV27	few	TRBJ2-3	TGTGCCAGCAGTTTCTCTAGCGGAGGGCTCGATACGCAGTATTTT	CASSFSSGGLDTQYF
.	TRBV7-8	few	TRBJ1-4	TGTGCCAGCAGCTTAGATTCGGGGAAGGAAAAACTGTTTTTT	CASSLDSGKEKLFF
.	TRBV24-1	once	TRBJ2-5	TGTGCCACCAGTGACAGGACCTCGTACCAAGAGACCCAGTACTTC	CATSDRTSYQETQYF
.	TRBV7-6	many	TRBJ2-2	TGTGCCAGCGGAGGGGCGACCGGGGAGCTGTTTTTT	CASGGATGELFF
TRBD1	TRBV15	.	TRBJ1-2	TGTGCCACCAGCAGAGGCACTACAGACAGGGGGGGCGGCTACACCTTC	CATSRGTTDRGGGYTF
.	TRBV19	few	TRBJ1-2	TGTGCCAGTAGTCAATTCATTACAAACTATGGCTACACCTTC	CASSQFITNYGYTF
.	TRBV2	.	TRBJ2-7	TGTGCCAGCAGTACCCGACAGGGAGGACTTATCGAGCAGTACTTC	CASSTRQGGLIEQYF
.	TRBV7-2	many	TRBJ1-1	TGTGCCAGCAGCTACCGGGCCTTGAGGACTGAAGCTTTCTTT	CASSYRALRTEAFF
.	TRBV7-3	.	TRBJ2-1	TGTGCCAGCAGCTTTCGGGAGAGGGCTGATGAGCAGTTCTTC	CASSFRERADEQFF
.	TRBV20-1	.	TRBJ1-1	TGCAGTGCTAGAGGCAGGGCGTCGAACACTGAAGCTTTCTTT	CSARGRASNTEAFF
TRBD2	TRBV7-2	few	TRBJ2-3	TGTGCCAGCAGCCCACGACTAGCGGGAGCAAATACGCAGTATTTT	CASSPRLAGANTQYF
.	TRBV18	once	TRBJ2-7	TGTGCCAGCTCACCCTCCTGGGGCGAGCAGTACTTC	CASSPSWGEQYF
TRBD2	TRBV7-2	few	TRBJ2-2	TGTGCCAGCAGCATGTATAGCGGGAGGGCTGCTACCGGGGAGCTGTTTTTT	CASSMYSGRAATGELFF
TRBD2	TRBV10-3	.	TRBJ2-1	TGTGCCATCAGTGGAGCGGGAGGGATAGCTCGCGATGAGCAGTTCTTC	CAISGAGGIARDEQFF
.	TRBV19	.	TRBJ2-2	TGTGCCAGTAGTTGGCGTACGAACACCGGGGAGCTGTTTTTT	CASSWRTNTGELFF
.	TRBV19	.	TRBJ1-4	TGTGCCAGTAGTATGGGCCAGGGTTTACCTCTTAATGAAAAACTGTTTTTT	CASSMGQGLPLNEKLFF
TRBD2	TRBV6-2/TRBV6-3	.	TRBJ2-4	TGTGCCAGCAGTTATCCGTCGGGGGGGGTGAACATTCAGTACTTC	CASSYPSGGVNIQYF
.	TRBV11-2	few	TRBJ2-3	TGTGCCAGCAGCTTAGTCATGTCGACCACCCCCACAGATACGCAGTATTTT	CASSLVMSTTPTDTQYF
TRBD2	TRBV7-3	many	TRBJ2-7	TGTGCCAGCAGCACCGGGACTAGCGACTCCGAGCAGTACTTC	CASSTGTSDSEQYF
.	TRBV10-2	few	TRBJ1-5	TGCGCCAGCAGTGAGTCTTCCATTAATCAGCCCCAGCATTTT	CASSESSINQPQHF
.	TRBV6-5	few	TRBJ1-5	TGTGCCAGCAGTTACTCGATTAGTCAGCCCCAGCATTTT	CASSYSISQPQHF
.	TRBV11-3	.	TRBJ2-1	TGTGCCAGCAGCTTAGTTAGCGTTCCCTACAATGAGCAGTTCTTC	CASSLVSVPYNEQFF
TRBD1	TRBV6-2/TRBV6-3	.	TRBJ2-2	TGTGCCAGCACCACCCAAGGGGGCGGAGCGAACACCGGGGAGCTGTTTTTT	CASTTQGGGANTGELFF
TRBD1	TRBV27	few	TRBJ1-2	TGTGCCAGCAGTCCGCGGACAGGGCGGCGCTATGGCTACACCTTC	CASSPRTGRRYGYTF
TRBD1	TRBV29-1	few	TRBJ1-1	TGCAGCGTACAGGGGGCGTTGAACACTGAAGCTTTCTTT	CSVQGALNTEAFF
.	TRBV19	.	TRBJ2-1	TGTGCCAGTATTTCCCGTTATGAACCGAATGAGCAGTTCTTC	CASISRYEPNEQFF
.	TRBV12-3/TRBV12-4	.	TRBJ1-2	TGTGCCAGCAGTTTAGCCCAGGGAAGAGGGATAGGCTACACCTTC	CASSLAQGRGIGYTF
TRBD1	TRBV7-9	few	TRBJ1-2	TGTGCCAGCAGTAGAGCAGGGGGCGCCGACTATGGCTACACCTTC	CASSRAGGADYGYTF
.	TRBV6-5	few	TRBJ1-6	TGTGCCAGCAAAGCAGGGCTAAGCTCCTATAATTCACCCCTCCACTTT	CASKAGLSSYNSPLHF
TRBD1	TRBV6-6	.	TRBJ1-5	TGTGCCAGCAGTTCTCGGACAGGGAATCAGCCCCAGCATTTT	CASSSRTGNQPQHF
.	TRBV4-1	few	TRBJ2-7	TGCGCCAGCAGCCAAGACCTAATGACAGGGGAGGGTTACGAGCAGTACTTC	CASSQDLMTGEGYEQYF
.	TRBV7-8	few	TRBJ1-4	TGTGCCAGCAGCGTCCCAGGGTTTCCTAATGAAAAACTGTTTTTT	CASSVPGFPNEKLFF
TRBD2	TRBV2	few	TRBJ2-1	TGTGCCAGCAGCGCTAGCGGGAGCTACAATGAGCAGTTCTTC	CASSASGSYNEQFF
.	TRBV20-1	.	TRBJ1-5	TGCAGTGCTAGAGATATGGGGAGGCTCGGTCAGCCCCAGCATTTT	CSARDMGRLGQPQHF
.	TRBV19	few	TRBJ1-5	TGTGCCAGTAGTTCCTTGGCGGGGCCATATCAGCCCCAGCATTTT	CASSSLAGPYQPQHF
.	TRBV7-2	.	TRBJ2-7	TGTGCCAGCAGCCCCCCGAACGGCTACGAGCAGTACTTC	CASSPPNGYEQYF
.	TRBV5-6	.	TRBJ2-1	TGTGCCAGCAGCCACGATAGTTACAATGAGCAGTTCTTC	CASSHDSYNEQFF
TRBD1	TRBV6-5	.	TRBJ2-1	TGTGCCAGCAGTTATGGTGTCGGTAACAGGGGGGAGCAGCAGTTCTTC	CASSYGVGNRGEQQFF
.	TRBV7-2	many	TRBJ1-2	TGTGCCAGCAGCTCCACCCATGGCGTGGTTCGTGGCTACACCTTC	CASSSTHGVVRGYTF
.	TRBV28	many	TRBJ2-7	TGTGCCAGCAGTGCTCAGGGGATCGGGTACACGGGCGCCTCCTACGAGCAGTACTTC	CASSAQGIGYTGASYEQYF
TRBD1	TRBV2	.	TRBJ2-3	TGTGCCAACTCCCGGGACAGGGGGTCAGATACGCAGTATTTT	CANSRDRGSDTQYF